These T cell receptor beta chains were read from a single sample in a study of TIL therapy for anti-PD-1-resistant metastatic lung cancer. Data came from immunoSEQ multiplex PCR; TCRdb stores just in-frame clones and leaves some out. The sample includes around 15,000 clones, approximately 74% seen only once; the top ten take more than 35%. The sequenced sample was blood, obtained at baseline. The receptors here all came from a person aged 25 to 85 with non-small cell lung cancer. The CDR3 runs from the conserved cysteine through the conserved F or W. Fields, in order: CDR3 DNA, CDR3 protein, D gene, clone size, J gene, V gene. D genes are given only for firm matches. Clone size is shown for a subset of rows, as once, few, many or a class of expanded clone.

CDR3 DNA: TGTGCCAGCAGCCCAAGAGGTAATTCACCCCTCCACTTT; CDR3 protein: CASSPRGNSPLHF; D gene: .; clone size: .; J gene: TRBJ1-6; V gene: TRBV9
CDR3 DNA: TGTGCCAGCAGCTTGGGTGTGACCGAGATCTACAATGAGCAGTTCTTC; CDR3 protein: CASSLGVTEIYNEQFF; D gene: .; clone size: .; J gene: TRBJ2-1; V gene: TRBV5-5
CDR3 DNA: TGTGCCTGCCCTACTGGTTACCAAGAGACCCAGTACTTC; CDR3 protein: CACPTGYQETQYF; D gene: .; clone size: .; J gene: TRBJ2-5; V gene: TRBV2
CDR3 DNA: TGTGCCAGCAGCGTACAGGGGCAGGGGGCCGACTCTGGGGCCAACGTCCTGACTTTC; CDR3 protein: CASSVQGQGADSGANVLTF; D gene: TRBD1; clone size: few; J gene: TRBJ2-6; V gene: TRBV28
CDR3 DNA: TGTGCCAGCAGCTTAGGCCGCCTGGAAGGTTCACCCCTCCACTTT; CDR3 protein: CASSLGRLEGSPLHF; D gene: .; clone size: .; J gene: TRBJ1-6; V gene: TRBV11-3
CDR3 DNA: TGCGCCAGCAGCCAAGAACTCCGGCCAGAGGTGCAGTATTTT; CDR3 protein: CASSQELRPEVQYF; D gene: .; clone size: .; J gene: TRBJ2-3; V gene: TRBV4-1
CDR3 DNA: TGTGCCAGCAGCTTGGACAGGGAGGCTGAAGCTTTCTTT; CDR3 protein: CASSLDREAEAFF; D gene: TRBD1; clone size: few; J gene: TRBJ1-1; V gene: TRBV7-2
CDR3 DNA: TGTGCCAGCAGTCCCGGGACAGGGGACGTCTACGAGCAGTACTTC; CDR3 protein: CASSPGTGDVYEQYF; D gene: TRBD1; clone size: .; J gene: TRBJ2-7; V gene: TRBV7-6
CDR3 DNA: TGTGCCACGGTTCAGAGCGACGAGCAGTACTTC; CDR3 protein: CATVQSDEQYF; D gene: .; clone size: few; J gene: TRBJ2-7; V gene: TRBV10-3
CDR3 DNA: TGTGCCAGCTCACGAGACAGGGGGCAGTACGAGCAGTACTTC; CDR3 protein: CASSRDRGQYEQYF; D gene: TRBD1; clone size: .; J gene: TRBJ2-7; V gene: TRBV18
CDR3 DNA: TGTGCCAGCAGTGAAGACAACCGGAGAACCCAGTACTTC; CDR3 protein: CASSEDNRRTQYF; D gene: .; clone size: .; J gene: TRBJ2-5; V gene: TRBV2
CDR3 DNA: TGCGCCAGCAGCCAGGCCGGACAGCGCAATCAGCCCCAGCATTTT; CDR3 protein: CASSQAGQRNQPQHF; D gene: .; clone size: few; J gene: TRBJ1-5; V gene: TRBV4-1
CDR3 DNA: TGTGCCAGCAGTCCCCTGGGCTCCAATCAGCCCCAGCATTTT; CDR3 protein: CASSPLGSNQPQHF; D gene: .; clone size: .; J gene: TRBJ1-5; V gene: TRBV27
CDR3 DNA: TGTGCCAGCACGGGACAGGGGGCCGACACCGGGGAGCTGTTTTTT; CDR3 protein: CASTGQGADTGELFF; D gene: TRBD1; clone size: .; J gene: TRBJ2-2; V gene: TRBV6-6
CDR3 DNA: TGTGCCAGCAGTTTAGGGCCGGCCTATAATTCACCCCTCCACTTT; CDR3 protein: CASSLGPAYNSPLHF; D gene: .; clone size: .; J gene: TRBJ1-6; V gene: TRBV27
CDR3 DNA: TGTGCCAGCAGCCAAATCTCAGGGGATGAAAAACTGTTTTTT; CDR3 protein: CASSQISGDEKLFF; D gene: .; clone size: .; J gene: TRBJ1-4; V gene: TRBV14
CDR3 DNA: TGTGCCAGCACCACCCTCGACAGGGGGCTTGATGGCTACACCTTC; CDR3 protein: CASTTLDRGLDGYTF; D gene: TRBD1; clone size: .; J gene: TRBJ1-2; V gene: TRBV27
CDR3 DNA: TGTGCCTGGAGACCCAAGGGGACGGGAGGCTACACCTTC; CDR3 protein: CAWRPKGTGGYTF; D gene: .; clone size: .; J gene: TRBJ1-2; V gene: TRBV30
CDR3 DNA: TGCGCCAGCAGCTCAGACGGGCTTAATAAGGGCACTGAAGCTTTCTTT; CDR3 protein: CASSSDGLNKGTEAFF; D gene: .; clone size: .; J gene: TRBJ1-1; V gene: TRBV5-1
CDR3 DNA: TGTGCCACGCAGACAGGGGGGGCCGGGGAGCTGTTTTTT; CDR3 protein: CATQTGGAGELFF; D gene: TRBD1; clone size: .; J gene: TRBJ2-2; V gene: TRBV15
CDR3 DNA: TGTGCCAGCAGCCCCTACAGGAATTCACCCCTCCACTTT; CDR3 protein: CASSPYRNSPLHF; D gene: .; clone size: .; J gene: TRBJ1-6; V gene: TRBV11-2
CDR3 DNA: TGTGCCAGCAGCTTACTGGGGAATCAGCCCCAGCATTTT; CDR3 protein: CASSLLGNQPQHF; D gene: .; clone size: .; J gene: TRBJ1-5; V gene: TRBV11-1
CDR3 DNA: TGTGCCAGCAGTCCAGGGTCCGGGGAGCTGTTTTTT; CDR3 protein: CASSPGSGELFF; D gene: .; clone size: .; J gene: TRBJ2-2; V gene: TRBV9
CDR3 DNA: TGTGCCAGCAGCTTGGGTGGGACTCCCTTCACTGAAGCTTTCTTT; CDR3 protein: CASSLGGTPFTEAFF; D gene: .; clone size: once; J gene: TRBJ1-1; V gene: TRBV5-6
CDR3 DNA: TGTGCCAGCAGCCGCGGGGGGGCCAGGGATGAGCAGTTCTTC; CDR3 protein: CASSRGGARDEQFF; D gene: TRBD2; clone size: .; J gene: TRBJ2-1; V gene: TRBV4-2
CDR3 DNA: TGTGCCAGCAGCGTAGAGGGGTCTAGCACAGATACGCAGTATTTT; CDR3 protein: CASSVEGSSTDTQYF; D gene: .; clone size: .; J gene: TRBJ2-3; V gene: TRBV9
CDR3 DNA: TGTGCCAGCAGCTCCGGACTAGCGGGGGTGGAGACCCAGTACTTC; CDR3 protein: CASSSGLAGVETQYF; D gene: TRBD2; clone size: .; J gene: TRBJ2-5; V gene: TRBV5-5
CDR3 DNA: TGCGCCAGCAGCTTCGCGGGGGGGATAGCAGATACGCAGTATTTT; CDR3 protein: CASSFAGGIADTQYF; D gene: TRBD2; clone size: .; J gene: TRBJ2-3; V gene: TRBV5-1
CDR3 DNA: TGTGCCAGCAGTTTAGGTTCCTCCTACGAGCAGTACTTC; CDR3 protein: CASSLGSSYEQYF; D gene: .; clone size: .; J gene: TRBJ2-7; V gene: TRBV28
CDR3 DNA: TGTGCCAGCAGCCCGGGGGCGGCCCCAACTAATGAAAAACTGTTTTTT; CDR3 protein: CASSPGAAPTNEKLFF; D gene: .; clone size: few; J gene: TRBJ1-4; V gene: TRBV7-9
CDR3 DNA: TGTGCCAGCTCAATCAACGAGGAGTGGACAGATACGCAGTATTTT; CDR3 protein: CASSINEEWTDTQYF; D gene: .; clone size: .; J gene: TRBJ2-3; V gene: TRBV27
CDR3 DNA: TGTGCCAGCAGCTCCGCCGGGACAGCCTTCATGAACACTGAAGCTTTCTTT; CDR3 protein: CASSSAGTAFMNTEAFF; D gene: TRBD1; clone size: .; J gene: TRBJ1-1; V gene: TRBV7-2
CDR3 DNA: TGTGCCATCAGTGTTAGGGAAGTGGGCTACGAGCAGTACTTC; CDR3 protein: CAISVREVGYEQYF; D gene: .; clone size: .; J gene: TRBJ2-7; V gene: TRBV10-3
CDR3 DNA: TGCGCCAGCAGCCAGATCGGACTAGCGGGGGGGCAATCCTACGAGCAGTACTTC; CDR3 protein: CASSQIGLAGGQSYEQYF; D gene: TRBD2; clone size: .; J gene: TRBJ2-7; V gene: TRBV4-1
CDR3 DNA: TGTGCCAGCAGCTACGCAACAGGGTCCACAGATACGCAGTATTTT; CDR3 protein: CASSYATGSTDTQYF; D gene: .; clone size: .; J gene: TRBJ2-3; V gene: TRBV7-6
CDR3 DNA: TGTGCCAGCAGCTCATATACAGGGCGAAATCAGCCCCAGCATTTT; CDR3 protein: CASSSYTGRNQPQHF; D gene: .; clone size: .; J gene: TRBJ1-5; V gene: TRBV5-8
CDR3 DNA: TGTGCCAGCAGCCCAAGCACGACAGATACGCAGTATTTT; CDR3 protein: CASSPSTTDTQYF; D gene: .; clone size: .; J gene: TRBJ2-3; V gene: TRBV7-3
CDR3 DNA: TGCGCCAGCAGCTTCGACCGCGGATGGATCGGGGAGCTGTTTTTT; CDR3 protein: CASSFDRGWIGELFF; D gene: .; clone size: few; J gene: TRBJ2-2; V gene: TRBV5-1
CDR3 DNA: TGTGCCATCGGAGTCACCGGGGAGCTGTTTTTT; CDR3 protein: CAIGVTGELFF; D gene: .; clone size: once; J gene: TRBJ2-2; V gene: TRBV10-3
CDR3 DNA: TGTGCCAGCAAGACAGGGATGGGGAACACTGAAGCTTTCTTT; CDR3 protein: CASKTGMGNTEAFF; D gene: TRBD1; clone size: .; J gene: TRBJ1-1; V gene: TRBV19
CDR3 DNA: TGTGCCAGCAGTTACTCGGGGGGCTCTGGGGCCAACGTCCTGACTTTC; CDR3 protein: CASSYSGGSGANVLTF; D gene: .; clone size: many; J gene: TRBJ2-6; V gene: TRBV6-5
CDR3 DNA: TGTGCCAGCAAGACTAGCGGGGCCACCGGGGAGCTGTTTTTT; CDR3 protein: CASKTSGATGELFF; D gene: TRBD2; clone size: .; J gene: TRBJ2-2; V gene: TRBV6-5
CDR3 DNA: TGTGCCACCAGCCCACAGCTAGCGGGGGGCGGGAACGAGCAGTACTTC; CDR3 protein: CATSPQLAGGGNEQYF; D gene: TRBD2; clone size: .; J gene: TRBJ2-7; V gene: TRBV15
CDR3 DNA: TGTGCCAGCAGCCCTGGGACTAGCGACCATGAGCAGTTCTTC; CDR3 protein: CASSPGTSDHEQFF; D gene: TRBD2; clone size: .; J gene: TRBJ2-1; V gene: TRBV11-3
CDR3 DNA: TGTGCCAGCAGCTTTTCCGGGACAGGGGGCGTCGGAGAGACCCAGTACTTC; CDR3 protein: CASSFSGTGGVGETQYF; D gene: TRBD1; clone size: .; J gene: TRBJ2-5; V gene: TRBV7-6
CDR3 DNA: TGTGCCAGCAGCTCGACGACAGGGAACACCCTCCACTTT; CDR3 protein: CASSSTTGNTLHF; D gene: TRBD1; clone size: .; J gene: TRBJ1-6; V gene: TRBV7-9
CDR3 DNA: TGCGCCAGCAAGTCAGGACCGGGACAGGGTTTGGCTGGGGCCAACGTCCTGACTTTC; CDR3 protein: CASKSGPGQGLAGANVLTF; D gene: TRBD1; clone size: .; J gene: TRBJ2-6; V gene: TRBV5-1
CDR3 DNA: TGCGCCAGCAGCCAGGAACCGGGACAGGGAAGTGAAAAACTGTTTTTT; CDR3 protein: CASSQEPGQGSEKLFF; D gene: TRBD1; clone size: once; J gene: TRBJ1-4; V gene: TRBV4-1
CDR3 DNA: TGTGCCAGCAGCCAGGCGGGACTAGCGGGGCTCGAGCAGTACTTC; CDR3 protein: CASSQAGLAGLEQYF; D gene: TRBD2; clone size: .; J gene: TRBJ2-7; V gene: TRBV14
CDR3 DNA: TGTGCCAGCAGCTCGCAGGGGGCGCAGGGAGCTTTCTTT; CDR3 protein: CASSSQGAQGAFF; D gene: TRBD1; clone size: .; J gene: TRBJ1-1; V gene: TRBV7-2
CDR3 DNA: TGTGCCAGCAGTTTACTCGGATATAGCAATCAGCCCCAGCATTTT; CDR3 protein: CASSLLGYSNQPQHF; D gene: .; clone size: .; J gene: TRBJ1-5; V gene: TRBV28
CDR3 DNA: TGTGCCAGTAGTATACGGTCGAACGTCCTGACTTTC; CDR3 protein: CASSIRSNVLTF; D gene: .; clone size: few; J gene: TRBJ2-6; V gene: TRBV19
CDR3 DNA: TGTGCCAGCAGCTTAGCAGGATACGAGCAGTACTTC; CDR3 protein: CASSLAGYEQYF; D gene: .; clone size: .; J gene: TRBJ2-7; V gene: TRBV13
CDR3 DNA: TGTGCCAGCAGTCCTGACCGCAATGAGCAGTTCTTC; CDR3 protein: CASSPDRNEQFF; D gene: .; clone size: .; J gene: TRBJ2-1; V gene: TRBV13
CDR3 DNA: TGCGCCAGCAGTGTGGGCAGAGTCTCTGGGGCCAACGTCCTGACTTTC; CDR3 protein: CASSVGRVSGANVLTF; D gene: .; clone size: .; J gene: TRBJ2-6; V gene: TRBV10-2
CDR3 DNA: TGCGCCAGCAGCGACTTTTACACCATATATTTT; CDR3 protein: CASSDFYTIYF; D gene: .; clone size: .; J gene: TRBJ1-3; V gene: TRBV5-1
CDR3 DNA: TGCAGCGTTGGAAGCCAGGGGCCCTACGAGCAGTACTTC; CDR3 protein: CSVGSQGPYEQYF; D gene: .; clone size: medium-sized; J gene: TRBJ2-7; V gene: TRBV29-1
CDR3 DNA: TGCGCCAGCAGCCCAACTAGACAGGAGACCCAGTACTTC; CDR3 protein: CASSPTRQETQYF; D gene: .; clone size: .; J gene: TRBJ2-5; V gene: TRBV4-3
CDR3 DNA: TGTGCCTGGGAGCCGGGCCCGAATTCACCCCTCCACTTT; CDR3 protein: CAWEPGPNSPLHF; D gene: .; clone size: few; J gene: TRBJ1-6; V gene: TRBV30